This T cell receptor beta chain was documented in a study of synovial regulatory T cells in juvenile arthritis. CDR1 and CDR2 (germline): KGHSH, LQKENI. This CDR3 contains 16 residues. The DNA is not on file. Concerning this clone itself: Its antigen is not known.

Study-level findings and limits: Synovial Teff and blood CPL repertoires partially overlapped with iaTreg TCR repertoires, which were largely patient-private.

The data were produced by immunoSEQ multiplex PCR, yet TCRdb's version contains in-frame clones alone and is incomplete. The sample holds 9,000 to 10,000 clones. Sequenced: Treg cells from blood. Subset reported: remaining (HLA-DR-negative) circulating blood Treg cells. The clonotype was recovered from a donor aged 2-30 years with juvenile idiopathic arthritis. The rearrangement links TRBV18 to TRBJ2-2. The CDR3 region is CASSPQGGPNTGELFF.